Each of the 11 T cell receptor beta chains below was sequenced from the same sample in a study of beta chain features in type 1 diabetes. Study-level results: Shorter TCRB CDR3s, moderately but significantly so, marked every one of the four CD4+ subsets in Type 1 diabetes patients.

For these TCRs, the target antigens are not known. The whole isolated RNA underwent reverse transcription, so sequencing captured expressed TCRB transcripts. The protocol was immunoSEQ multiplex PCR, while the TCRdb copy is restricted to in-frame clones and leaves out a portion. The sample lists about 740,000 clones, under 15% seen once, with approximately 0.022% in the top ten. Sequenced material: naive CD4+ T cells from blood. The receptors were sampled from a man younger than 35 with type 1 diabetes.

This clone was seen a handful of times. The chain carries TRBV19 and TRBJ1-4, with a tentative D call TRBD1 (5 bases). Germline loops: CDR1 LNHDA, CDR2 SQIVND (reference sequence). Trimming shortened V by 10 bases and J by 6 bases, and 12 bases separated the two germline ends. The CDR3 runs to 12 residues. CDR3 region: CATRTRDEKLFF. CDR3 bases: TGTGCCACCCGGACCAGGGATGAAAAACTGTTTTTT.

The DNA for the CDR3 is TGTGCCAGCAGGGACGGACTAGCGGATACGCAGTATTTT. Encoded protein: CASRDGLADTQYF. The chain combines TRBV6-5 with TRBJ2-3, with 9 bases lining up with TRBD2. Germline V CDR1 and CDR2: MNHEY, SVGAGI. The J segment lost 6 bases and the V segment lost 6 bases, leaving 4 bases of the junction unmatched. This CDR3 has 13 residues.

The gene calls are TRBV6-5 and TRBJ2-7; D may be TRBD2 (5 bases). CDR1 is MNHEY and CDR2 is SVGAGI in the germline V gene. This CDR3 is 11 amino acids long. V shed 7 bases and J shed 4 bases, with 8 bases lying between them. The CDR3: CASNRGYEQYF. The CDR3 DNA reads TGTGCCAGCAATCGGGGTTACGAGCAGTACTTC.

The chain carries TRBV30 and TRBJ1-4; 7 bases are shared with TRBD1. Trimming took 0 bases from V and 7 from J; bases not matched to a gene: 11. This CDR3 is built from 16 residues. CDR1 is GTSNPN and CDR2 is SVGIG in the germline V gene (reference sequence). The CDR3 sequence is CAWSVPRKGGGEKLFF. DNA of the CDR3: TGTGCCTGGAGTGTACCCCGGAAAGGGGGCGGTGAAAAACTGTTTTTT.

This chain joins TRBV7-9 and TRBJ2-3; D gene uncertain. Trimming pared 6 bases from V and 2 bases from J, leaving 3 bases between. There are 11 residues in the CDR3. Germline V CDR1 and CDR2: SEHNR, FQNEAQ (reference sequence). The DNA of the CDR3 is TGTGCCAGCAGGTTCACAGATACGCAGTATTTT. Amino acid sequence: CASRFTDTQYF.

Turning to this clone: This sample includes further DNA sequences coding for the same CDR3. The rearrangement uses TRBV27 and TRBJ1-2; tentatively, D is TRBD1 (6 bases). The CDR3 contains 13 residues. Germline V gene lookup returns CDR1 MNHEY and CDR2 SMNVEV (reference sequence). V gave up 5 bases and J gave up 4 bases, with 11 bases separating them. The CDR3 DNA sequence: TGTGCCAGCAGTAGGGACAAGATCTATGGCTACACCTTC. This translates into CASSRDKIYGYTF.

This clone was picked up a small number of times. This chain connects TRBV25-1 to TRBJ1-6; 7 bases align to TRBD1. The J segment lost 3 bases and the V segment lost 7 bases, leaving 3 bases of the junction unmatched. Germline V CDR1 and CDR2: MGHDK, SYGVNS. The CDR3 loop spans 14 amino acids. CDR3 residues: CASTRQGYNSPLHF. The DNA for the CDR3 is TGTGCCAGCACTCGACAGGGCTATAATTCACCCCTCCACTTT.

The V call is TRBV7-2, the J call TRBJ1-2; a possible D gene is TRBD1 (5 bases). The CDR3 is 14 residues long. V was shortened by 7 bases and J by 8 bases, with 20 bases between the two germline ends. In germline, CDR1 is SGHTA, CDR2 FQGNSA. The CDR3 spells CASTLGVPERGYTF. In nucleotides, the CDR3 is TGTGCCAGCACCCTGGGGGTCCCTGAGCGGGGCTACACCTTC.

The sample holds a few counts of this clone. CDR3 sequence: CASSPREGEGGYTF. CDR3 nucleotide sequence: TGTGCCAGCTCACCTCGGGAAGGAGAGGGTGGCTACACCTTC. The chain has TRBV18 and TRBJ1-2; D gene unclear. This CDR3 is built from 14 residues. The germline CDR1 and CDR2 sequences are KGHSH and LQKENI. The ends were cut back, 3 bases at V and 7 bases at J, with 15 bases in the middle.

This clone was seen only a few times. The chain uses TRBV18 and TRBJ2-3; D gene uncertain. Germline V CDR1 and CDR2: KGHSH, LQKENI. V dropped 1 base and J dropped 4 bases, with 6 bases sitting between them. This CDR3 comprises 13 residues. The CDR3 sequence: CASSPLQADTQYF. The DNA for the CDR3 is TGTGCCAGCTCACCACTTCAGGCAGATACGCAGTATTTT.

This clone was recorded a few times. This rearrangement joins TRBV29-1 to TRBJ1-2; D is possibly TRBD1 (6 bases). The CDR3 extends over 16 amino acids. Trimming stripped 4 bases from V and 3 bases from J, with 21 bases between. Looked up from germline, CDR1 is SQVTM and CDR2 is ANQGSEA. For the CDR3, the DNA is TGCAGCGTTGCAACCCGGACAGAAAATGTTTACTATGGCTACACCTTC. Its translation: CSVATRTENVYYGYTF. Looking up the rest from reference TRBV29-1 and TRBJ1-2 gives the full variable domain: SAVISQKPSRDICQRGTSLTIQCQVDSQVTMMFWYRQQPGQSLTLIATANQGSEATYESGFVIDKFPISRPNLTFSTLTVSNMSPEDSSIYLCSVATRTENVYYGYTFGSGTRLTVV.